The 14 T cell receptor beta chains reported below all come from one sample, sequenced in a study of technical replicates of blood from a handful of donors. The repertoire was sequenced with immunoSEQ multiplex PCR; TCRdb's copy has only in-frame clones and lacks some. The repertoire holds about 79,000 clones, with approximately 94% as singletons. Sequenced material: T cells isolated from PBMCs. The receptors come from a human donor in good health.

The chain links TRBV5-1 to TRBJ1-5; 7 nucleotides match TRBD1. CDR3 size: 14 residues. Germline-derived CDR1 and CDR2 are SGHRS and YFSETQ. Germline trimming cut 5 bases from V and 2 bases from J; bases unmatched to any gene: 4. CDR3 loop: CASSDGQGNQPQHF. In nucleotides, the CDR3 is TGCGCCAGCAGTGACGGACAGGGCAATCAGCCCCAGCATTTT.

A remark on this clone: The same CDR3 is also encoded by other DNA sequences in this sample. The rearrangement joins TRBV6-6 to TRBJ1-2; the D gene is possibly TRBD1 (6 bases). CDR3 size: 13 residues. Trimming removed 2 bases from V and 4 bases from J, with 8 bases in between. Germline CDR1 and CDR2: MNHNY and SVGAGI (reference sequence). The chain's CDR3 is CASSYDRSYGYTF. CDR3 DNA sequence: TGTGCCAGCAGTTACGACAGGAGCTATGGCTACACCTTC.

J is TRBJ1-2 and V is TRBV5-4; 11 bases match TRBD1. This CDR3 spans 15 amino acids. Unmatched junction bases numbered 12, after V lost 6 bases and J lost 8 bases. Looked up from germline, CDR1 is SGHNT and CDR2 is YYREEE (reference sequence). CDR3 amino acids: CASIPRTGGLGGYTF. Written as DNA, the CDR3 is TGTGCCAGCATACCCAGGACAGGGGGCTTGGGCGGCTACACCTTC.

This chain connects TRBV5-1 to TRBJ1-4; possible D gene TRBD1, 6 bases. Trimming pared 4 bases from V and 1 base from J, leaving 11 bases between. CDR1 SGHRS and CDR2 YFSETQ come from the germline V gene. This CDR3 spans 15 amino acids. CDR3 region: CASSPTGLTNEKLFF. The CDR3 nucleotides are TGCGCCAGCAGCCCCACAGGGCTAACTAATGAAAAACTGTTTTTT.

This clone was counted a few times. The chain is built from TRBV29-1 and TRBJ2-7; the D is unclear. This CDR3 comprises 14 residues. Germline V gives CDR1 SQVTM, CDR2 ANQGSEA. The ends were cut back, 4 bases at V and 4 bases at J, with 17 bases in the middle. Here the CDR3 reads CSVVDSPLDYEQYF. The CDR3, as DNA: TGCAGCGTTGTTGACTCTCCTTTAGATTACGAGCAGTACTTC.

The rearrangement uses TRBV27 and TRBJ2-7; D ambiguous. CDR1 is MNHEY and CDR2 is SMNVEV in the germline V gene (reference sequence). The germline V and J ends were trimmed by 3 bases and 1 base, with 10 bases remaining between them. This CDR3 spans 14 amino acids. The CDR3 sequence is CASSLSRSSYEQYF. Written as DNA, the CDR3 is TGTGCCAGCAGTTTGTCCCGTTCTTCCTACGAGCAGTACTTC.

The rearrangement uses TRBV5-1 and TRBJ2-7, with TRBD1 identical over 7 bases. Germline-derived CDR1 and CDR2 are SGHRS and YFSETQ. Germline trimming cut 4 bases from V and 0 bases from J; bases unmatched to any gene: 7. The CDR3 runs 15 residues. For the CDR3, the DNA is TGCGCCAGCAGCCGATACAGGGGTAGCTCCTACGAGCAGTACTTC. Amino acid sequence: CASSRYRGSSYEQYF. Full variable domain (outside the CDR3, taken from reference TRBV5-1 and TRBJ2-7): KAGVTQTPRYLIKTRGQQVTLSCSPISGHRSVSWYQQTPGQGLQFLFEYFSETQRNKGNFPGRFSGRQFSNSRSEMNVSTLELGDSALYLCASSRYRGSSYEQYFGPGTRLTVT.

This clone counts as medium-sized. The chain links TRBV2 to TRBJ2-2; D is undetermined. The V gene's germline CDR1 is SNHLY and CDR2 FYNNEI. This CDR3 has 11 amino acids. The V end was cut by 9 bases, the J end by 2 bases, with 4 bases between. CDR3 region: CASQNTGELFF. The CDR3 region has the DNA TGTGCCAGTCAAAACACCGGGGAGCTGTTTTTT.

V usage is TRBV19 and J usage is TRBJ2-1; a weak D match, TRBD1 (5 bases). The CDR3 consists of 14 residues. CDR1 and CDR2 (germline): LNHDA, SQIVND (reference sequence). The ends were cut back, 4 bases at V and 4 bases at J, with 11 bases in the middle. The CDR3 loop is CASSSPRAYNEQFF. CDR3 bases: TGTGCCAGTAGTAGTCCCAGGGCGTACAATGAGCAGTTCTTC.

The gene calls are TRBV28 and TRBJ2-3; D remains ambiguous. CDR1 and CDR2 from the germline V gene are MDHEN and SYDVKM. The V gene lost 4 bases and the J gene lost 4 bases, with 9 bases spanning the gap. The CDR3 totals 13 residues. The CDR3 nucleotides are TGTGCCAGCAGTTCCTCTAGTTCAGATACGCAGTATTTT. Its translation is CASSSSSSDTQYF.

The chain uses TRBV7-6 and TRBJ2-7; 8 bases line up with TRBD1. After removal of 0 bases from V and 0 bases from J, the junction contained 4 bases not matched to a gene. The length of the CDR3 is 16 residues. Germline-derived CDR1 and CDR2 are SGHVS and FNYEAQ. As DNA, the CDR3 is TGTGCCAGCAGCTTAGCGCCGGACAGGGCCTCCTACGAGCAGTACTTC. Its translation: CASSLAPDRASYEQYF.

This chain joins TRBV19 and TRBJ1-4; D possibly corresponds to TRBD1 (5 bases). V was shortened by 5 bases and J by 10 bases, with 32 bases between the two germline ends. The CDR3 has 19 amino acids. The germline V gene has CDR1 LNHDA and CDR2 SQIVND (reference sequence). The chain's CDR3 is CASSVRWDYGSSTDRKLFF. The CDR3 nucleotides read TGTGCCAGTAGTGTCCGGTGGGACTACGGCAGCTCAACCGACCGAAAACTGTTTTTT.

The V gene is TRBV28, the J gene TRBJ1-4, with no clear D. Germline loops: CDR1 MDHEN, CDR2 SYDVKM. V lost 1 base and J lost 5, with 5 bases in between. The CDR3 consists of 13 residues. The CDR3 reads CASSLFANEKLFF. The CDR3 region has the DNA TGTGCCAGCAGTTTATTTGCGAATGAAAAACTGTTTTTT.

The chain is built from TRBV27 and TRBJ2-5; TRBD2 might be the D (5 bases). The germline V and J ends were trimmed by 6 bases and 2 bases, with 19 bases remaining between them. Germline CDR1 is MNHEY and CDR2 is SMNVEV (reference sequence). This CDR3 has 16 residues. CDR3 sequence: CASRIYRGSGQETQYF. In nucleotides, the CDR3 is TGTGCCAGCAGGATATATCGGGGATCGGGGCAAGAGACCCAGTACTTC.